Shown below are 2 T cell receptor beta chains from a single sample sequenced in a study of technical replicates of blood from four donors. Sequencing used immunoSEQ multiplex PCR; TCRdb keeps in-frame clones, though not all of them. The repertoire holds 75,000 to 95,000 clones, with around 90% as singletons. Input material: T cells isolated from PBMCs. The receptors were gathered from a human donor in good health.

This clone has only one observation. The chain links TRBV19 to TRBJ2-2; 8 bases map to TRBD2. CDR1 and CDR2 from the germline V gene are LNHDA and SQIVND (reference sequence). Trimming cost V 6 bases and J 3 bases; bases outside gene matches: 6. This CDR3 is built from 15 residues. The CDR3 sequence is CASSNRGGYTGELFF. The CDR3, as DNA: TGTGCCAGTAGCAATCGGGGGGGTTACACCGGGGAGCTGTTTTTT. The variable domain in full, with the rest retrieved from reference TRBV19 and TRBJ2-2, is DGGITQSPKYLFRKEGQNVTLSCEQNLNHDAMYWYRQDPGQGLRLIYYSQIVNDFQKGDIAEGYSVSREKKESFPLTVTSAQKNPTAFYLCASSNRGGYTGELFFGEGSRLTVL.

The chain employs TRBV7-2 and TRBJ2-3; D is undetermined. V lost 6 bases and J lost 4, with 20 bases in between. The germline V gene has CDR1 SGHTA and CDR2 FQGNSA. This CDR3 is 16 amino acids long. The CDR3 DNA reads TGTGCCAGCAGTGGCGACTTGGCGATGGGTGCAGATACGCAGTATTTT. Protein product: CASSGDLAMGADTQYF.